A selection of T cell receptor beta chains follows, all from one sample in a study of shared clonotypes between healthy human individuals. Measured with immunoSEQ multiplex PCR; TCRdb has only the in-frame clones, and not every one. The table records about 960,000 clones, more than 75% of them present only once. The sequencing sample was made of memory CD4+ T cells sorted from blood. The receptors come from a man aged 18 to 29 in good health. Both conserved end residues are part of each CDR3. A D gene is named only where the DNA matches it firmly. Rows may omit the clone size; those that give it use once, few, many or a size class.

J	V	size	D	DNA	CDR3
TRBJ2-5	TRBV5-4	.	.	TGTGCCAGCAGCTTGGCCGATTACCAAGAGACCCAGTACTTC	CASSLADYQETQYF
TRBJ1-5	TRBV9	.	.	TGTGCCAGCAGTTATAGCAATCAGCCCCAGCATTTT	CASSYSNQPQHF
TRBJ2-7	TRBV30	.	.	TGTGCCTGGACCCCGGACAGTGGCGTCGAGCAGTACTTC	CAWTPDSGVEQYF
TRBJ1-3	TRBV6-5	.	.	TGTGCCAGCAGTTACAACAGGATGAGCTCTGGAAACACCATATATTTT	CASSYNRMSSGNTIYF
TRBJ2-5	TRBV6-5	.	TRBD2	TGTGCCAGCAGTGGCGGGGGGTTCGAGACCCAGTACTTC	CASSGGGFETQYF
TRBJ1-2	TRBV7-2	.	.	TGTGCCAGCAGCTTAGCTACCAGTAATAACTATGGCTACACCTTC	CASSLATSNNYGYTF
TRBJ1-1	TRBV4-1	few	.	TGCGCCAGCAGCCCATTCCCCGAAACGGTTATAGAAGCTTTCTTT	CASSPFPETVIEAFF
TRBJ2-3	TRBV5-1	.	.	TGCGCCAGCAGCTATTTCAACACAGATACGCAGTATTTT	CASSYFNTDTQYF
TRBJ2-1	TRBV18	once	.	TGTGCCAGCTCACCCGGCTCCTACAATGAGCAGTTCTTC	CASSPGSYNEQFF
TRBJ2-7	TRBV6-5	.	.	TGTGCCACTGCTCGACAGTCCTACGAGCAGTACTTC	CATARQSYEQYF
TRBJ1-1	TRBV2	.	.	TGTGCCAGCAGTGAAGAGGGGATCGGGAGGACTTTCTTT	CASSEEGIGRTFF
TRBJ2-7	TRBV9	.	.	TGTGCCAGCAGCGCCGCCGGGACAACGAGGTACTCCGAGCAGTACTTC	CASSAAGTTRYSEQYF
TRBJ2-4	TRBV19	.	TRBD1	TGTGCCAGTAACCCGGACAGGGGGTACATTCAGTACTTC	CASNPDRGYIQYF
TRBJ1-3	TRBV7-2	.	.	TGTGCCAGCAGCGTAGGGGGTTGGGGAAACACCATATATTTT	CASSVGGWGNTIYF
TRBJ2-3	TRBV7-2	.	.	TGTGCCAGCACCGGTTCGGGTGATACGCAGTATTTT	CASTGSGDTQYF
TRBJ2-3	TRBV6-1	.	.	TGTGCCAGCAGTGAGTTAGCGAGTAGCACAGATACGCAGTATTTT	CASSELASSTDTQYF
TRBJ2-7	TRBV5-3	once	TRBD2	TGTGCCAGAAGCCCCCGCGGGGAGCGGGGGCCCCTCTACGAGCAGTACTTC	CARSPRGERGPLYEQYF
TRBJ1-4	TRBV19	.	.	TGTGCCAGTAGTCGGACGAGAACTAATGAAAAACTGTTTTTT	CASSRTRTNEKLFF
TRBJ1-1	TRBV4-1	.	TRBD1	TGCGCCAGCAGCCAAGATTGGGGGACAGACCCAGCTTTCTTT	CASSQDWGTDPAFF
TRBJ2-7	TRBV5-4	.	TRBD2	TGTGCCAGCAGCTTCGGTCTAGCGGCCTACGAGCAGTACTTC	CASSFGLAAYEQYF
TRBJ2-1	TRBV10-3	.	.	TGTGCCATCCTGCAAATTACAGGGTCCGGCTACAATGAGCAGTTCTTC	CAILQITGSGYNEQFF
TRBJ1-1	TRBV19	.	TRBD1	TGTGCCAGTAGGCCTCAGGGGGACACTGAAGCTTTCTTT	CASRPQGDTEAFF
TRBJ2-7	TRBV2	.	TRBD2	TGTGCCAGCAGTGAAACCCGGACTAGCGGGGCTTACGAGCAGTACTTC	CASSETRTSGAYEQYF
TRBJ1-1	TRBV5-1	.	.	TGCGCCAGCAGCTTGGCCGCGGTGAACACTGAAGCTTTCTTT	CASSLAAVNTEAFF
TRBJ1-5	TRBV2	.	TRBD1	TGTGCCAGCAGTGAAGGGACAGGGTCTCAGCCCCAGCATTTT	CASSEGTGSQPQHF
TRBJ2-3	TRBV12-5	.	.	TGTGCTAGTGGACAGGGAGGAGATACGCAGTATTTT	CASGQGGDTQYF
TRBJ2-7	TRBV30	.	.	TGTGCCTGGAGCGTTTCGCATCTCGAGCAGTACTTC	CAWSVSHLEQYF
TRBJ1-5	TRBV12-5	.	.	TGTGCTAGTGGTTACAGCTCCAATCAGCCCCAGCATTTT	CASGYSSNQPQHF
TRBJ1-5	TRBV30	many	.	TGTGCCTGGAGTGTAGGGACCGGTTATAGCAATCAGCCCCAGCATTTT	CAWSVGTGYSNQPQHF
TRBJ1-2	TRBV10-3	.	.	TGTGCCATCAGTCCTGGACCGCCCTATGGCTACACCTTC	CAISPGPPYGYTF
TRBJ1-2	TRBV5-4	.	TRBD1	TGTGCCAGCAGCACGCCGGGACAGGACTATGGCTACACCTTC	CASSTPGQDYGYTF
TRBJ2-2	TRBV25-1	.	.	TGTGCCAGCAGCCGACAGAACACCGGGGAGCTGTTTTTT	CASSRQNTGELFF
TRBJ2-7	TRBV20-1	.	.	TGCAGTGCTGGCGACTCCTCCGAGCAGTACTTC	CSAGDSSEQYF
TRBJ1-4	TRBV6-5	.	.	TGTGCCAGCAGCCCCGGGGGAAATGAAAAACTGTTTTTT	CASSPGGNEKLFF
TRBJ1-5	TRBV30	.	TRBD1	TGTGCCCTGGGGACAGGGTTAAATCAGCCCCAGCATTTT	CALGTGLNQPQHF
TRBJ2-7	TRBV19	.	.	TGTGCCAGTAGTGCCCAGGGGGGAAGCTACGAGCAGTACTTC	CASSAQGGSYEQYF
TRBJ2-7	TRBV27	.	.	TGTGCCAGCAGCCGGGCGTCGACTAGAATGGCGGGAGAGCAGTACTTC	CASSRASTRMAGEQYF
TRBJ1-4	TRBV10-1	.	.	TGCGCCAGCAGCCTTTCAACGTGGCAGGAGAATGAAAAACTGTTTTTT	CASSLSTWQENEKLFF
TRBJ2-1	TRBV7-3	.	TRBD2	TGTGCCAGCAGCTTAACCGGGGGGAACTACAATGAGCAGTTCTTC	CASSLTGGNYNEQFF
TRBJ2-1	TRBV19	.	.	TGTGCCAGTAGTGATAGTAGGCTAGCCTTCGTCAATGAGCAGTTCTTC	CASSDSRLAFVNEQFF
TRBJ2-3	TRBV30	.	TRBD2	TGTGCCTGGAGTGTTTCTAGCGGAGGCACAGATACGCAGTATTTT	CAWSVSSGGTDTQYF
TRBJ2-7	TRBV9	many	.	TGTGCCAGCAGCCGACAGACAGGCTCCTACGAGCAGTACTTC	CASSRQTGSYEQYF
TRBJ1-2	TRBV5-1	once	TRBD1	TGCGCCAGCAGCTTGCGACAGGGAACCAACTATGGCTACACCTTC	CASSLRQGTNYGYTF
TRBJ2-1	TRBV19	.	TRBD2	TGTGCCAGTAGTAAAAGGAGTAGCGGGCTGGGGCTCAATGAGCAGTTCTTC	CASSKRSSGLGLNEQFF
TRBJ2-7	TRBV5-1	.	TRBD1	TGCGCCAGCAGCTTGGCCCGGACAGGGGGTTGGGGGTCCTACGAGCAGTACTTC	CASSLARTGGWGSYEQYF
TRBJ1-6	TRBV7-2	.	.	TGTGCCAGCAGCAAGGAGACAGGACTCTATTCACCCCTCCACTTT	CASSKETGLYSPLHF
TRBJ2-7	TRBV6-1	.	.	TGTGCCAGCAGTTATGCCCACGAGCAGTACTTC	CASSYAHEQYF
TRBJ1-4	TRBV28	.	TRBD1	TGTGCCAGCAGTAACCCAGGACAGGGGAGTTTGGCCAAACTGTTTTTT	CASSNPGQGSLAKLFF
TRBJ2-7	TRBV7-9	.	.	TGTGCCAGCAGCTTAGCGGGCAGGGGCTACGAGCAGTACTTC	CASSLAGRGYEQYF
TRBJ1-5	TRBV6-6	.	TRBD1	TGTGCCAGCAGATCGGGACAGACTCCCAATCAGCCCCAGCATTTT	CASRSGQTPNQPQHF
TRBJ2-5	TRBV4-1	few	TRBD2	TGCGCCAGCAGCCAAGCCCTAGCGGGGGGTTCACAAGAGACCCAGTACTTC	CASSQALAGGSQETQYF
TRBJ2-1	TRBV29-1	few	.	TGCAGCGTTTCGACAGCCATCCAGGGATATGAGCAGTTCTTC	CSVSTAIQGYEQFF
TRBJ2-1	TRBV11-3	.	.	TGTGCCAGCAGCTTGGGTAGCTCCTTTTACAATGAGCAGTTCTTC	CASSLGSSFYNEQFF
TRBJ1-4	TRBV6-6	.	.	TGTGCCAGCAAGGCAGGGCTGGATGAAAAACTGTTTTTT	CASKAGLDEKLFF
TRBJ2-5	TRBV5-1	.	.	TGCGCCAGCAGCGCCCCCGGACAGACAGAGACCCAGTACTTC	CASSAPGQTETQYF
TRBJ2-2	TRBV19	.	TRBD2	TGTGCCAGTAGTAAGCCTAGCGGGGGGAACACCGGGGAGCTGTTTTTT	CASSKPSGGNTGELFF
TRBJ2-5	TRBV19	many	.	TGTGCCAGTAGCGCAGACCCCGGGGAGACCCAGTACTTC	CASSADPGETQYF
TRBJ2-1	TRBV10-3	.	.	TGTGCCATCAGTGAGGGCCTTGCGGGTTTTTACAATGAGCAGTTCTTC	CAISEGLAGFYNEQFF
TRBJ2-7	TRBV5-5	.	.	TGTGCCAGCAGCTTGGTGGCAGACCACGAGCAGTACTTC	CASSLVADHEQYF